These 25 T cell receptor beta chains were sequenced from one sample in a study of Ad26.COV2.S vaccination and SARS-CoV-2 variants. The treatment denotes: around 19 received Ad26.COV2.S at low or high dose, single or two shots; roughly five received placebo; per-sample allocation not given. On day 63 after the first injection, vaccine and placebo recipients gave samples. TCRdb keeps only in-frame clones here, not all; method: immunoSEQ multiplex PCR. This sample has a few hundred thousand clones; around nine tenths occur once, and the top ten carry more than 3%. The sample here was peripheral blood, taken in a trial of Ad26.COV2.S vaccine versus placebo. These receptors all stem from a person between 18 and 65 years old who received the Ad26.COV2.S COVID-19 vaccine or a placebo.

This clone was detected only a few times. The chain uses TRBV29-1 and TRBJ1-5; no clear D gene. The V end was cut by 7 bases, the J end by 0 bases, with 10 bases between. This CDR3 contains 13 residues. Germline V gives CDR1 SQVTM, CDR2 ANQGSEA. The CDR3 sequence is CSAVLDSNQPQHF. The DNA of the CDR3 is TGCAGCGCTGTGTTGGATAGCAATCAGCCCCAGCATTTT.

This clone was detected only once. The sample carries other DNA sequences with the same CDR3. The CDR3 here is CASSYGGGSYNEQFF. CDR3 in DNA: TGTGCCAGCAGTTACGGGGGGGGGTCCTACAATGAGCAGTTCTTC. The chain recombines TRBV6-5 with TRBJ2-1; 7 bases align to TRBD2. V trimming: 2 bases; J trimming: 1 base; junction bases outside the gene matches: 2. The CDR3 loop spans 15 amino acids. In germline, CDR1 is MNHEY, CDR2 SVGAGI.

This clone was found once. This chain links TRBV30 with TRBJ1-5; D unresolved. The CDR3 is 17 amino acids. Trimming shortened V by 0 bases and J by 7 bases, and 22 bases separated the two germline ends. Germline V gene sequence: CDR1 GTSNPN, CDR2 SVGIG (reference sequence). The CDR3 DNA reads TGTGCCTGGAGTGTACTCGAATCAGGAGTTTACGGACAGCCCCAGCATTTT. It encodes CAWSVLESGVYGQPQHF.

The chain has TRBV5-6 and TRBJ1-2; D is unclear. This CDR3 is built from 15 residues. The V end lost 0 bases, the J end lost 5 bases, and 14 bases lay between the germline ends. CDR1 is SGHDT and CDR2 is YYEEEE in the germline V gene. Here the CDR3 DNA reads TGTGCCAGCAGCTTGGTAGGCTCAATCTCGTATGGCTACACCTTC. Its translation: CASSLVGSISYGYTF.

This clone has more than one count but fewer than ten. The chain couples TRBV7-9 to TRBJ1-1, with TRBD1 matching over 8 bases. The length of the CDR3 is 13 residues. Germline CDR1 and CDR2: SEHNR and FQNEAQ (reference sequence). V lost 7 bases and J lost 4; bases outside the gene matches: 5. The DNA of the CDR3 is TGTGCCAGCACCATTGACAGGGGCACTGAAGCTTTCTTT. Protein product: CASTIDRGTEAFF. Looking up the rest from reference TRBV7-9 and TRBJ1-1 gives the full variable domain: DTGVSQNPRHKITKRGQNVTFRCDPISEHNRLYWYRQTLGQGPEFLTYFQNEAQLEKSRLLSDRFSAERPKGSFSTLEIQRTEQGDSAMYLCASTIDRGTEAFFGQGTRLTVV.

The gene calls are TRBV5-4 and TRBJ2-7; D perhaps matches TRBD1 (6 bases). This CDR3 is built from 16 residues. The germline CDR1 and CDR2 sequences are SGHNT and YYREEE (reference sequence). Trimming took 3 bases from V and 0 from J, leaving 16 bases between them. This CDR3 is CASSSSGTSFSYEQYF. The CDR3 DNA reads TGTGCCAGCAGCTCTTCCGGGACATCGTTCTCCTACGAGCAGTACTTC. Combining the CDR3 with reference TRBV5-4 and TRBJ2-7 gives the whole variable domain ETGVTQSPTHLIKTRGQQVTLRCSSQSGHNTVSWYQQALGQGPQFIFQYYREEENGRGNFPPRFSGLQFPNYSSELNVNALELDDSALYLCASSSSGTSFSYEQYFGPGTRLTVT.

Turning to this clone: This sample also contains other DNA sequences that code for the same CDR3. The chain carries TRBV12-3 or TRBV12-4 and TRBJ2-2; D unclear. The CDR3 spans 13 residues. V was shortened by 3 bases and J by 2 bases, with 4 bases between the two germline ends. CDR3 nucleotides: TGTGCCAGCAGTTTCGGAAACACCGGGGAGCTGTTTTTT. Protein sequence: CASSFGNTGELFF.

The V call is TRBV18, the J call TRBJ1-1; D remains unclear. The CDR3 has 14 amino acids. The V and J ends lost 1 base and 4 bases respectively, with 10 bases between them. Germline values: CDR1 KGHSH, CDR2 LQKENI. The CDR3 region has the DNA TGTGCCAGCTCACCACAGGGTATAAGCACTGAAGCTTTCTTT. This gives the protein CASSPQGISTEAFF.

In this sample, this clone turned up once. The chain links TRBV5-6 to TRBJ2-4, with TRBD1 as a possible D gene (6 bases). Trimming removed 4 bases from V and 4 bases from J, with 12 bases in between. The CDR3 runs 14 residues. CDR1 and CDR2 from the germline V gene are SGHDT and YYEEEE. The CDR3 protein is CASSPGQTKNIQYF. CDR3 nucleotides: TGTGCCAGCAGCCCAGGACAGACTAAAAACATTCAGTACTTC.

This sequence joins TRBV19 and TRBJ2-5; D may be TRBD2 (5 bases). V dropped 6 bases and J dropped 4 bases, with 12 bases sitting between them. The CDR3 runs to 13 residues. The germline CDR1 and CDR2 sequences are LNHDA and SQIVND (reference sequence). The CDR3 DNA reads TGTGCCAGTAGAGGACCCGAGGGAGAGACCCAGTACTTC. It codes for CASRGPEGETQYF.

The CDR3 here is CASSLGQNTEAFF. The CDR3 DNA sequence: TGTGCCAGCAGCCTCGGACAGAACACTGAAGCTTTCTTT. This chain uses TRBV27 with TRBJ1-1; D is possibly TRBD1 (5 bases). CDR3 size: 13 residues. Germline V gene data show CDR1 as MNHEY and CDR2 as SMNVEV (reference sequence). V was clipped by 6 bases and J by 1 base, with 9 bases between them.

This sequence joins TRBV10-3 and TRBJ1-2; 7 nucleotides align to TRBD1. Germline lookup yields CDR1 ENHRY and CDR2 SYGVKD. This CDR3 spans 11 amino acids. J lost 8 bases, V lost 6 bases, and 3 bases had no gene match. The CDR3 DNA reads TGTGCCATCAGCACAGGGGAAGGCTACACCTTC. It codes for CAISTGEGYTF.

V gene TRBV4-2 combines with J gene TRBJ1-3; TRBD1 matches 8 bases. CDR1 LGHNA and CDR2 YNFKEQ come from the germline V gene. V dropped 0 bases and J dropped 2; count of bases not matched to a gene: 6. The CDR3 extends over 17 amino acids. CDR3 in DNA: TGTGCCAGCAGCCAAGATCAGGGGGCTCAGGCTGGAAACACCATATATTTT. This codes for CASSQDQGAQAGNTIYF.

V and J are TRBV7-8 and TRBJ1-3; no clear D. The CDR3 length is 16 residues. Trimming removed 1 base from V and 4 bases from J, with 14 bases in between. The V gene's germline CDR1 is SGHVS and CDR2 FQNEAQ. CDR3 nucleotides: TGTGCCAGCAGCTTAGGGCAGACCCTCTCAGGAAACACCATATATTTT. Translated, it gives CASSLGQTLSGNTIYF.

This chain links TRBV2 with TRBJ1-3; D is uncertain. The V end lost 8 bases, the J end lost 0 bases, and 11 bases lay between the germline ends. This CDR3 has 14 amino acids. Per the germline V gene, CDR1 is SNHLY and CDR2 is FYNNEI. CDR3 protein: CASQPQSSGNTIYF. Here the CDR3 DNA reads TGTGCCAGCCAGCCACAGAGCTCTGGAAACACCATATATTTT.

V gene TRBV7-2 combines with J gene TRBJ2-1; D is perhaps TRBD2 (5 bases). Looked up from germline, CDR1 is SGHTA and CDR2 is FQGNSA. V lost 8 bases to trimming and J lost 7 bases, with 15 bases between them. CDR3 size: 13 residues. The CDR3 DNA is TGTGCCAGCTCTCCGGGCGGGCCGAATGAGCAGTTCTTC. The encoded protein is CASSPGGPNEQFF.

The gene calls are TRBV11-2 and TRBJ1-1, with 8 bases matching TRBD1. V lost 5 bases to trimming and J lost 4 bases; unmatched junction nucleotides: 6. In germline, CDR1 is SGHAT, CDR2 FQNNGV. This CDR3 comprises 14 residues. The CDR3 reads CASSGRGHGTEAFF. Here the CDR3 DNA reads TGTGCCAGCAGCGGCAGGGGGCACGGCACTGAAGCTTTCTTT.

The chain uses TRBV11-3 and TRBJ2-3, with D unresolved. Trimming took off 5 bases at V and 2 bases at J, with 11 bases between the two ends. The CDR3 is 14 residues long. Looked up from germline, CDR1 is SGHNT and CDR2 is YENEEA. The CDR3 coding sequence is TGTGCCAGCAGCCTTAAGCCCTACACAGATACGCAGTATTTT. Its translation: CASSLKPYTDTQYF. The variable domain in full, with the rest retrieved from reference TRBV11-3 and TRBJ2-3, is EAGVVQSPRYKIIEKKQPVAFWCNPISGHNTLYWYLQNLGQGPELLIRYENEEAVDDSQLPKDRFSAERLKGVDSTLKIQPAELGDSAVYLCASSLKPYTDTQYFGPGTRLTVL.

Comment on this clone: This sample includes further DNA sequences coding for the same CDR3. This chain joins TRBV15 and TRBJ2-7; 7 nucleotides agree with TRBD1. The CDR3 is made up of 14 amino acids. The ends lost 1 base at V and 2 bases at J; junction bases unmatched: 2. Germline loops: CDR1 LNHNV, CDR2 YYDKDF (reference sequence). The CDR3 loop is CATSRGQGPYEQYF. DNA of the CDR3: TGTGCCACCAGCAGAGGACAGGGACCCTACGAGCAGTACTTC.

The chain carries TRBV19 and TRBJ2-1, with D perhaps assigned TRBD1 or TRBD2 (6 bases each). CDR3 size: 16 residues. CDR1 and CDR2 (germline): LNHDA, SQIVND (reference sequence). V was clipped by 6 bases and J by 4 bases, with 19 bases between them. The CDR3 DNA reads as TGTGCCAGTAGCCTTTCGCTAACGGGGGCTTACAATGAGCAGTTCTTC. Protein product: CASSLSLTGAYNEQFF.

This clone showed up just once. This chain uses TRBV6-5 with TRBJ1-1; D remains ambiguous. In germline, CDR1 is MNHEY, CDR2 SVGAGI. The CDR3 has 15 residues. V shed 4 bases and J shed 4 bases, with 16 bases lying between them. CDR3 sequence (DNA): TGTGCCAGCAGTTTGAACGACCCCCTTGGCACTGAAGCTTTCTTT. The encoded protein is CASSLNDPLGTEAFF.

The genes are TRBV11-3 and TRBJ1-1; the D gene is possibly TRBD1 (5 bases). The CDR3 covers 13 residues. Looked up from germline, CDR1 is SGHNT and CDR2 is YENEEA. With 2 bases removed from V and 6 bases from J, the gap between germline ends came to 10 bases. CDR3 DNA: TGTGCCAGCAGCTTACTACCGACAGCTGAAGCTTTCTTT. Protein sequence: CASSLLPTAEAFF.

CDR3 sequence reads: CASRTDTGGGTWDTEAFF. The CDR3 DNA follows: TGTGCCAGCAGGACCGATACAGGGGGGGGGACCTGGGACACTGAAGCTTTCTTT. The chain employs TRBV27 and TRBJ1-1, with 8 bases fitting TRBD1. This CDR3 spans 18 amino acids. Per germline, CDR1 MNHEY and CDR2 SMNVEV (reference sequence). V shed 6 bases and J 3 bases; nucleotides not matched to a gene: 18.

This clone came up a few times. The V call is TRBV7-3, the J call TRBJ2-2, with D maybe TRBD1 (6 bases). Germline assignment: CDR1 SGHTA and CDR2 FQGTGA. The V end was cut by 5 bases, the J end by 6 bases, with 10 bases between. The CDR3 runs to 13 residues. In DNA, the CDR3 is TGTGCCAGCAGCCCTACAGGGCCCGGGGAGCTGTTTTTT. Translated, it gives CASSPTGPGELFF.

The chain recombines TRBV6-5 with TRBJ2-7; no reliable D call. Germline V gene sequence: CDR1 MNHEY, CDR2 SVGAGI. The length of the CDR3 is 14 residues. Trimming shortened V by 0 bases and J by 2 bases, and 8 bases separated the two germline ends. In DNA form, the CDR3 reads TGTGCCAGCAGTTACTCGGTTGCTCCCTACGAGCAGTACTTC. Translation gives CASSYSVAPYEQYF.